This T cell receptor (beta chain) was documented in a study of T-cell memory formation after mild COVID-19. Study overall: TCR clusters showed largely donor specificity.

A single record per CDR3 protein comes from TCRdb applying MiXCR to the 5' RACE reads. The table records a few hundred thousand distinct CDR3 sequences, roughly 25% of them present only once. Findings and caveats of the study: Clones that contracted from day 15 to 85 were balanced CD4/CD8, while later expanders leaned CD4+. Detection of some responders pre-infection suggested pre-existing cross-reactive memory T cells participated. Shrinking CD4+ clones resided mostly in CM and EM, and CD8+ ones in EMRA.

This clonotype came up a few times. Antigen specificity is unknown. This TCR derives from an adult woman who had mild COVID-19 (a few samples of this study predate the infection). Cell type and time point are not known. The material sequenced was PBMCs or a T cell subset sorted from them (not recorded which).

The CDR3 coding sequence is TGTGCCACCAGTGGCCCAGGGGTTCGGACTGAAGCTTTCTTT. Its translation: CATSGPGVRTEAFF. V gene TRBV24-1 combines with J gene TRBJ1-1, with D perhaps TRBD1 (6 bases). Germline-derived CDR1 and CDR2 are KGHDR and SFDVKD. Trimming stripped 5 bases from V and 5 bases from J, with 14 bases between. The CDR3 contains 14 residues.